The 27 T cell receptor beta chains presented below share a single source sample, sequenced in a study of blood T cell repertoires in COVID-19. The data were produced by immunoSEQ multiplex PCR, yet TCRdb's version contains in-frame clones alone and is incomplete. The sample lists around 69,000 clones; approximately 89% were seen once. The sequencing sample was made of peripheral blood. All receptors come from a woman between 45 and 60 years old with active COVID-19.

The chain carries TRBV5-1 and TRBJ2-2; D may be TRBD1 (5 bases). This CDR3 region has 14 residues. The V end lost 0 bases, the J end lost 10 bases, and 13 bases lay between the germline ends. CDR1 is SGHRS and CDR2 is YFSETQ in the germline V gene. CDR3 sequence reads: CASSLGGGQEELFF. DNA for the CDR3: TGCGCCAGCAGCTTGGGGGGCGGCCAGGAGGAGCTGTTTTTT.

The chain uses TRBV29-1 and TRBJ1-3; the match to TRBD1 covers 9 bases. The CDR3 totals 13 residues. CDR1 is SQVTM and CDR2 is ANQGSEA in the germline V gene. J gave up 4 bases and V 6 bases, and 4 bases lay outside the gene matches. CDR3 amino acids: CSVRTGEGNTIYF. Here the CDR3 DNA reads TGCAGCGTGAGGACAGGGGAAGGAAACACCATATATTTT.

The genes are TRBV4-1 and TRBJ2-3; TRBD2 matches 12 bases. Germline CDR1 and CDR2: MGHRA and YSYEKL. This CDR3 spans 17 amino acids. J was trimmed by 3 bases and V by 4 bases; bases with no gene match: 8. The CDR3 coding sequence is TGCGCCAGCAGCCCCCGACTAGCGGGAGCAGGGACAGATACGCAGTATTTT. Translating gives CASSPRLAGAGTDTQYF.

V gene TRBV6-5 combines with J gene TRBJ1-3, with 8 positions matching TRBD1. The CDR3 loop spans 14 amino acids. J lost 1 base, V lost 5 bases, and 1 base had no gene match. Looked up from germline, CDR1 is MNHEY and CDR2 is SVGAGI. The CDR3 sequence: CASSRTGSGNTIYF. Written as DNA, the CDR3 is TGTGCCAGCAGTAGGACAGGGTCTGGAAACACCATATATTTT.

The chain couples TRBV20-1 to TRBJ2-3, with 9 bases lining up with TRBD2. The length of the CDR3 is 11 residues. Looked up from germline, CDR1 is DFQATT and CDR2 is SNEGSKA (reference sequence). The CDR3 DNA is TGCGGATTAGCGGGAGCAGATACGCAGTATTTT. It translates to CGLAGADTQYF.

The chain carries TRBV4-1 and TRBJ2-1, with TRBD2 matching 9 bases. The CDR3 has 17 amino acids. Trimming removed 0 bases from V and 9 bases from J; junction bases left unmatched: 12. CDR1 and CDR2 from the germline V gene are MGHRA and YSYEKL. The CDR3 sequence: CASSQEWGGRAVSEQFF. DNA of the CDR3: TGCGCCAGCAGCCAAGAATGGGGCGGGAGGGCGGTGAGTGAGCAGTTCTTC.

This CDR3 is CASSLAGGNQPQHF. The CDR3 coding sequence is TGTGCCAGCAGCTTAGCAGGGGGCAATCAGCCCCAGCATTTT. This rearrangement joins TRBV11-2 to TRBJ1-5, with D possibly matching TRBD1 (6 bases). Trimming stripped 1 base from V and 2 bases from J, with 6 bases between. Germline values: CDR1 SGHAT, CDR2 FQNNGV. The CDR3 is 14 amino acids. The full variable domain, its missing parts supplied by reference TRBV11-2 and TRBJ1-5, is EAGVAQSPRYKIIEKRQSVAFWCNPISGHATLYWYQQILGQGPKLLIQFQNNGVVDDSQLPKDRFSAERLKGVDSTLKIQPAKLEDSAVYLCASSLAGGNQPQHFGDGTRLSIL.

The V and J genes are TRBV5-1 and TRBJ2-1, with TRBD2 matching 10 bases. Looked up from germline, CDR1 is SGHRS and CDR2 is YFSETQ. This CDR3 spans 19 amino acids. J lost 2 bases, V lost 0 bases, and 11 bases had no gene match. As DNA, the CDR3 is TGCGCCAGCAGCTTGGGGGCACTAGCGGGATCCCCCACCTACAATGAGCAGTTCTTC. Translating gives CASSLGALAGSPTYNEQFF. The whole variable domain, remainder taken from reference TRBV5-1 and TRBJ2-1, is KAGVTQTPRYLIKTRGQQVTLSCSPISGHRSVSWYQQTPGQGLQFLFEYFSETQRNKGNFPGRFSGRQFSNSRSEMNVSTLELGDSALYLCASSLGALAGSPTYNEQFFGPGTRLTVL.

CDR3 sequence: CASSVGGSVLGDTQYF. DNA of the CDR3: TGTGCCAGCAGCGTTGGGGGGAGCGTTCTTGGAGATACGCAGTATTTT. The chain is built from TRBV9 and TRBJ2-3, with a tentative D call TRBD2 (6 bases). Trimming cost V 2 bases and J 5 bases, with 18 bases left between them. This CDR3 comprises 16 residues. Germline V gene data show CDR1 as SGDLS and CDR2 as YYNGEE.

The CDR3 here is CASSHRELNTEAFF. CDR3 bases: TGTGCCAGCAGCCACAGGGAGTTGAACACTGAAGCTTTCTTT. V usage is TRBV7-9 and J usage is TRBJ1-1; D perhaps matches TRBD1 (6 bases). V was shortened by 5 bases and J by 0 bases, with 10 bases between the two germline ends. CDR1 is SEHNR, CDR2 FQNEAQ, per germline (reference sequence). The CDR3 sequence is 14 residues long.

The chain uses TRBV7-8 and TRBJ2-1; no firm D call. Germline V gene sequence: CDR1 SGHVS, CDR2 FQNEAQ. V was pared by 2 bases and J by 15 bases, with 11 bases between. CDR3 size: 11 residues. In nucleotides, the CDR3 is TGTGCCAGCAGCTTACGCTCGCGTCGGTTCTTC. This translates into CASSLRSRRFF.

This clone was seen only once. V usage is TRBV7-9 and J usage is TRBJ2-5, with D uncertain. The length of the CDR3 is 14 residues. Germline V lookup: CDR1 SEHNR, CDR2 FQNEAQ (reference sequence). Trimming stripped 5 bases from V and 1 base from J, with 11 bases between. The CDR3 here is CASSPRTVQETQYF. The CDR3 DNA is TGTGCCAGCAGCCCCCGCACTGTCCAAGAGACCCAGTACTTC.

This clone was observed once. The chain joins TRBV11-2 to TRBJ2-7, with D maybe TRBD2 (7 bases). With 5 bases removed from V and 5 bases from J, the gap between germline ends came to 19 bases. The germline CDR1 and CDR2 sequences are SGHAT and FQNNGV. The CDR3 has 15 amino acids. CDR3 amino acids: CASSPEGGNGHEQYF. In DNA form, the CDR3 reads TGTGCCAGCAGCCCAGAGGGGGGGAATGGCCACGAGCAGTACTTC.

This clone is a singleton in its sample. This chain's CDR3 is CASRISTDFNEQFF. CDR3 in DNA: TGCGCCAGCCGAATATCGACAGACTTCAATGAGCAGTTCTTC. The J gene is TRBJ2-1, the V gene TRBV5-1; possibly TRBD1 for D (5 bases). The germline gives CDR1 SGHRS, CDR2 YFSETQ. The CDR3 is made up of 14 amino acids. With 7 bases removed from V and 6 bases from J, the gap between germline ends came to 17 bases.

This chain joins TRBV11-2 and TRBJ2-7; 8 bases fit TRBD2. J was trimmed by 2 bases and V by 2 bases; bases with no gene match: 2. This CDR3 region has 14 residues. The germline V gene encodes CDR1 SGHAT and CDR2 FQNNGV. The CDR3: CASSLTSGTYEQYF. The CDR3, as DNA: TGTGCCAGCAGCTTAACTAGCGGTACCTACGAGCAGTACTTC. Together with reference TRBV11-2 and TRBJ2-7, the CDR3 gives the full variable domain: EAGVAQSPRYKIIEKRQSVAFWCNPISGHATLYWYQQILGQGPKLLIQFQNNGVVDDSQLPKDRFSAERLKGVDSTLKIQPAKLEDSAVYLCASSLTSGTYEQYFGPGTRLTVT.

This chain joins TRBV19 and TRBJ2-7; 7 bases align to TRBD2. CDR3 length: 14 residues. The ends lost 10 bases at V and 2 bases at J; junction bases unmatched: 11. Germline-derived CDR1 and CDR2 are LNHDA and SQIVND (reference sequence). The DNA of the CDR3 is TGTGCCACCTCCGCCTCTAGCGGTGCCTACGAGCAGTACTTC. This sequence encodes CATSASSGAYEQYF.

The rearrangement links TRBV20-1 to TRBJ1-1, with D tentatively TRBD1 (6 bases). Germline lookup yields CDR1 DFQATT and CDR2 SNEGSKA (reference sequence). The CDR3 is 11 residues long. Trimming stripped 5 bases from V and 3 bases from J, with 7 bases between. The CDR3 DNA reads TGCAGTGCTCCAGGGGACACTGAAGCTTTCTTT. Protein product: CSAPGDTEAFF.

This clone appeared a single time. This rearrangement joins TRBV20-1 to TRBJ2-7; D is possibly TRBD1 (5 bases). Between the trimmed V and J ends, which lost 1 base and 5 bases, there was a span of 6 bases. CDR1 and CDR2 from the germline V gene are DFQATT and SNEGSKA (reference sequence). There are 11 residues in the CDR3. This chain's CDR3 is CSARAGHEQYF. In nucleotides, the CDR3 is TGCAGTGCTAGAGCAGGGCACGAGCAGTACTTC.

This clone was counted a single time. The chain has TRBV7-9 and TRBJ1-2, with 9 bases identical to TRBD1. J gave up 7 bases and V 3 bases, and 12 bases lay outside the gene matches. The CDR3 loop spans 16 amino acids. Germline V lookup: CDR1 SEHNR, CDR2 FQNEAQ (reference sequence). CDR3 in DNA: TGTGCCAGCAGCTTGGCCGGGACAGGGAGTGGTAGTGGCTACACCTTC. It translates to CASSLAGTGSGSGYTF. Combining the CDR3 with reference TRBV7-9 and TRBJ1-2 gives the whole variable domain DTGVSQNPRHKITKRGQNVTFRCDPISEHNRLYWYRQTLGQGPEFLTYFQNEAQLEKSRLLSDRFSAERPKGSFSTLEIQRTEQGDSAMYLCASSLAGTGSGSGYTFGSGTRLTVV.

The rearrangement joins TRBV27 to TRBJ1-5, with unresolved D. Germline V lookup: CDR1 MNHEY, CDR2 SMNVEV (reference sequence). With 3 bases removed from V and 1 base from J, the gap between germline ends came to 7 bases. The CDR3 loop spans 14 amino acids. For the CDR3, the DNA is TGTGCCAGCAGTTTTGGGAGAAGCAATCAGCCCCAGCATTTT. It specifies CASSFGRSNQPQHF.

The chain employs TRBV13 and TRBJ2-7; no clear D gene. The V gene lost 5 bases and the J gene lost 0 bases, with 14 bases spanning the gap. This CDR3 contains 15 residues. Germline assignment: CDR1 PRHDT and CDR2 FYEKMQ (reference sequence). Written as DNA, the CDR3 is TGTGCCAGCAGCCTTGGTTCTTCGGGCTCCTACGAGCAGTACTTC. Protein product: CASSLGSSGSYEQYF.

The chain joins TRBV14 to TRBJ2-1; 8 positions match TRBD2. Trimming at V came to 5 bases and at J to 9 bases, leaving 12 bases not matched to a gene. This CDR3 spans 15 amino acids. The germline V gene encodes CDR1 SGHDN and CDR2 FVKESK. CDR3 residues: CASSEITGLVGEQFF. The CDR3, as DNA: TGTGCCAGCAGCGAAATAACGGGACTAGTCGGTGAGCAGTTCTTC.

The chain combines TRBV28 with TRBJ1-2, with 7 bases lining up with TRBD1. The CDR3 totals 14 residues. J was trimmed by 4 bases and V by 2 bases; bases with no gene match: 4. Germline lookup yields CDR1 MDHEN and CDR2 SYDVKM. The CDR3 nucleotides are TGTGCCAGCAGTTTAGGTAACAGGGGCTATGGCTACACCTTC. Translated, it gives CASSLGNRGYGYTF.

This chain connects TRBV5-1 to TRBJ2-5, with D perhaps matching TRBD1 (6 bases). V lost 3 bases to trimming and J lost 1 base, with 10 bases between them. The CDR3 extends over 14 amino acids. Germline V gene lookup returns CDR1 SGHRS and CDR2 YFSETQ. This chain's CDR3 is CASSSGASQETQYF. CDR3 in DNA: TGCGCCAGCAGCTCAGGGGCCTCCCAAGAGACCCAGTACTTC.

The genes are TRBV5-1 and TRBJ2-3, with TRBD2 matching 10 bases. Germline-derived CDR1 and CDR2 are SGHRS and YFSETQ. Trimming removed 0 bases from V and 4 bases from J; junction bases left unmatched: 8. The CDR3 is 17 amino acids. Here the CDR3 reads CASSLAPLAGVSDTQYF. Written as DNA, the CDR3 is TGCGCCAGCAGCTTGGCACCGCTAGCGGGAGTCTCAGATACGCAGTATTTT.

The chain recombines TRBV13 with TRBJ1-3; 11 nucleotides match TRBD1. V was clipped by 3 bases and J by 0 bases; unmatched bases: 4. Germline V CDR1 and CDR2: PRHDT, FYEKMQ (reference sequence). The CDR3 consists of 17 residues. The CDR3 DNA is TGTGCCAGCAGCTTTGGACAGGGGGCGATCTCTGGAAACACCATATATTTT. Translation: CASSFGQGAISGNTIYF.

V gene TRBV25-1 combines with J gene TRBJ2-5; D not resolved. Looked up from germline, CDR1 is MGHDK and CDR2 is SYGVNS. This CDR3 comprises 15 residues. The ends were cut back, 1 base at V and 2 bases at J, with 11 bases in the middle. CDR3 sequence (DNA): TGTGCCAGCAGTGAATTTAATCAACAGCAAGAGACCCAGTACTTC. This encodes CASSEFNQQQETQYF.